The rows below give T cell receptor beta chains drawn from one sample of a study of blood T cells in healthy people across ages. TCRdb re-analysed the 5' RACE reads in MiXCR, keeping a single row per CDR3 protein. The table records roughly 1,800,000 distinct CDR3 sequences, about 50% of them present only once. Sequenced material: blood. These receptors were taken from a woman in her 40s in good health. CDR3s include the opening cysteine and the closing phenylalanine or tryptophan. Each record gives: clone size, J gene, D gene, V gene, CDR3 DNA, CDR3 protein. The D gene is left open where the match is weak. Size is stated for part of the rows, as once, few or many counts, or as a class when the clone is expanded.

abundance: few
j_gene: TRBJ2-7
d_gene: -
v_gene: TRBV5-1
CDR3nt: TGCGCCAGCAGCAAACAGGGCCACGAGCAGTACTTC
CDR3aa: CASSKQGHEQYF

abundance: -
j_gene: TRBJ1-2
d_gene: -
v_gene: TRBV27
CDR3nt: TGTGCCAGCAGAATGACAGGAAGCTATGGCTACACCTTC
CDR3aa: CASRMTGSYGYTF

abundance: -
j_gene: TRBJ2-7
d_gene: -
v_gene: TRBV20-1
CDR3nt: TGCAGTGCTAGTCGCGGGTTCTCCTACAATGAGCAGTACTTC
CDR3aa: CSASRGFSYNEQYF

abundance: -
j_gene: TRBJ2-1
d_gene: TRBD1
v_gene: TRBV29-1
CDR3nt: TGCAGCGTTAGGACAGGAACTCGGGTGCAGTTCTTC
CDR3aa: CSVRTGTRVQFF

abundance: -
j_gene: TRBJ2-6
d_gene: TRBD1
v_gene: TRBV25-1
CDR3nt: TGTGCCAGCAGTGTGGGAGGGACAGGGGGCTTTGGGGCCAACGTCCTGACTTTC
CDR3aa: CASSVGGTGGFGANVLTF

abundance: -
j_gene: TRBJ2-4
d_gene: TRBD1
v_gene: TRBV29-1
CDR3nt: TGCAGCGTTGAAGGGACAGGGGTGAATGCGCAGTACTTC
CDR3aa: CSVEGTGVNAQYF

abundance: -
j_gene: TRBJ1-2
d_gene: -
v_gene: TRBV5-1
CDR3nt: TGCGCCAGCAGCTTGGAGAAGGGTAGTATTTATGGCTACACCTTC
CDR3aa: CASSLEKGSIYGYTF

abundance: few
j_gene: TRBJ2-1
d_gene: -
v_gene: TRBV20-1
CDR3nt: TGCAGTGCCCGGGGGGCCTCAAGCTCCTACAATGAGCAGTTCTTC
CDR3aa: CSARGASSSYNEQFF

abundance: -
j_gene: TRBJ1-5
d_gene: -
v_gene: TRBV20-1
CDR3nt: TGCAGTGCCCTTGAGGCGGGGGTGGTAAATCAGCCCCAGCATTTT
CDR3aa: CSALEAGVVNQPQHF

abundance: -
j_gene: TRBJ2-1
d_gene: -
v_gene: TRBV9
CDR3nt: TGTGCCAGCAGCGTAGACGGGGCCAGGGACAATGAGCAGTTCTTC
CDR3aa: CASSVDGARDNEQFF